This entry lists 2 T cell receptor beta chains sequenced from one sample in a study of PD-1 blockade in mismatch repair-deficient tumors. Measured with immunoSEQ multiplex PCR; TCRdb has only the in-frame clones, and not every one. The sample yields 60,000 to 65,000 clones, 88% seen once. This specimen consisted of peripheral blood, obtained 52 weeks after starting pembrolizumab. These receptors came from an adult with mismatch repair-deficient cancer.

In its sample, this clone was seen once. The rearrangement links TRBV5-1 to TRBJ2-1, with 10 bases that match TRBD2. V gave up 3 bases and J gave up 8 bases; unmatched junction bases: 5. This CDR3 has 14 amino acids. Germline CDR1 reads SGHRS; CDR2 reads YFSETQ. The CDR3 nucleotides are TGCGCCAGCAGCTGGACGGGGACTAGCGATGAGCAGTTCTTC. Protein: CASSWTGTSDEQFF.

This chain links TRBV5-1 with TRBJ2-7, with 7 bases fitting TRBD1. This CDR3 region has 15 residues. Germline loops: CDR1 SGHRS, CDR2 YFSETQ. Trimming removed 7 bases from V and 0 bases from J; junction bases left unmatched: 10. CDR3 sequence (DNA): TGCGCCAGCCAAGATTACGGACAGGTCTCCTACGAGCAGTACTTC. It encodes CASQDYGQVSYEQYF.